The rows below give T cell receptor beta chains drawn from one sample of a study of shared clonotypes between healthy human individuals. Some clones are missing from TCRdb's copy, which holds only in-frame ones; the method was immunoSEQ multiplex PCR. The table has around 720,000 clones, around three quarters seen once. Sequencing was carried out using memory CD4+ T cells sorted from blood. Source of these receptors: a young woman in good health. Each CDR3 is given with its conserved first and last residue.

>TRBJ1-6|TRBV30
CAWSLAADSPLHF
>TRBJ2-2|TRBV6-1
CASRSGGGELFF
>TRBJ2-1|TRBV29-1
CSVLAGLSYNEQFF
>TRBJ2-1|TRBV19
CASRQTGTAYNEQFF
>TRBJ2-1|TRBV7-2
CASSLRDSYNEQFF
>TRBJ2-7|TRBV28
CASQPAGLGGKQYF
>TRBJ2-7|TRBV18
CASSPPGPKSYEQYF
>TRBJ1-2|TRBV4-2
CASSQASGSGYTF
>TRBJ2-7|TRBV9
CASSVVAGGLQYF
>TRBJ1-4|TRBV11-2
CASSFEGSNPGKLFF
>TRBJ2-7|TRBV10-3
CAISESGGSLSYEQYF
>TRBJ2-2|TRBV2
CASRARPNTGELFF
>TRBJ2-2|TRBV7-9
CASSLNGEGLDTGELFF
>TRBJ2-2|TRBV28
CASSSTGGFAGELFF
>TRBJ1-3|TRBV5-5
CASSLSHGISGNTIYF
>TRBJ1-1|TRBV9
CASSVMGSNTEAFF
>TRBJ2-7|TRBV7-8
CASSLGVAGGPIEQYF
>TRBJ1-2|TRBV5-1
CASSLAGTGDFPSF
>TRBJ1-1|TRBV9
CASSAQGSEAFF
>TRBJ1-2|TRBV18
CASSPGEAHGYTF
>TRBJ1-2|TRBV11-2
CASKALLSGAQGTF
>TRBJ2-3|TRBV9
CASSSWAFSVSDTQYF
>TRBJ2-3|TRBV7-3
CASSYSTSGRATDTQYF
>TRBJ2-1|TRBV7-2
CASSPTGLAGRGGGNEQFF
>TRBJ1-4|TRBV6-5
CASGPGAGEEKLFF
>TRBJ2-2|TRBV25-1
CASSTGQGGGELFF
>TRBJ1-4|TRBV28
CASSFEQKIEKLFF
>TRBJ2-7|TRBV10-3
CAISESSGGVLAFYEQYF
>TRBJ1-1|TRBV19
CASIRGRGSTEAFF
>TRBJ1-5|TRBV2
CASTPSLRTGGAGQHF
>TRBJ1-2|TRBV14
CASRRAGTQNYGYTF
>TRBJ2-2|TRBV28
CASRGAPNTGELFF
>TRBJ1-5|TRBV6-1
CASSDPRGGVYSNQPQHF
>TRBJ2-3|TRBV6-1
CASRTSGRGTDTQYF
>TRBJ1-5|TRBV6-1
CASAGDFLQPQHF